The sequence of this T cell receptor (beta chain) was determined in a study of T cells in Graves' hyperthyroidism and ophthalmopathy. Study findings and constraints: Within blood appeared most thyroid clonotypes that had expanded above 0.001.

A word on this clonotype: What it recognizes is unknown.

Amplification of TCR beta CDR3 regions was performed using RNA transcripts as template. HTBI primers were the set used in a first-round RT-PCR of the TCR CDR3. Using its own MiXCR run on the multiplex PCR reads, TCRdb lists one record per CDR3 protein. The sample has about 320,000 distinct CDR3 sequences, approximately 16% seen once. Criteria for exclusion of patients were uncontrolled infection, other autoimmune disease, pregnancy or lactation. Thyroid ultrasound, orbital computed tomography, clinical symptoms, and serum thyroxine and TRAb underpinned diagnoses. This receptor was identified in a man aged 25-45 years with Graves' hyperthyroidism. Specimen: blood.

The CDR3 region is CASSLFVSYNEQFF. The CDR3 bases are TGTGCCAGCAGCTTGTTCGTCTCCTACAATGAGCAGTTCTTC. This chain uses TRBV5-5 with TRBJ2-1; D uncertain. V lost 1 base to trimming and J lost 0 bases, with 5 bases between them. The CDR3 has 14 residues. Germline V gene sequence: CDR1 SGHKS, CDR2 YYEKEE (reference sequence).